This TCR beta chain is drawn from a study of blood T cell repertoires in COVID-19. Study-level background: The study drew acute and convalescent COVID-19 samples from the United States, Italy and Spain.

Clones were sequenced by immunoSEQ multiplex PCR, and TCRdb holds only the in-frame ones, with some missing. The table includes 350,000 or so clones, roughly 89% detected once. Germline-derived CDR1 and CDR2 are MDHEN and SYDVKM. Germline trimming cut 5 bases from V and 0 bases from J; bases unmatched to any gene: 3. The CDR3 runs to 15 residues. This clone has a handful of counts. The chain is built from TRBV28 and TRBJ2-2, with 7 bases aligning to TRBD2. The clonotype originates from an older woman with COVID-19, enrolled during active disease. The sample taken for sequencing was peripheral blood. The CDR3, as DNA: TGTGCCAGCAGTCCCGGACTAGCGAACACCGGGGAGCTGTTTTTT. This gives the protein CASSPGLANTGELFF.